This is a list of T cell receptor beta chains from one sample in a study of blood T cell repertoires in COVID-19. Sequenced by immunoSEQ multiplex PCR; TCRdb stores in-frame clones only, minus some. The repertoire holds over 100,000 clones, with 85% to 90% as singletons. Sequenced: peripheral blood. The receptors originated from a human donor with acute or convalescent COVID-19. The donor label of this sample is uncertain. Each CDR3 is given without its conserved first and last residue. The order of the fields is D gene, J gene, V gene, CDR3 protein. The D gene is left open where the match is weak.

. | TRBJ1-3 | TRBV25-1 | ASSDEWASGNTIY
TRBD1 | TRBJ2-5 | TRBV7-8 | ASSKDRAETQY
TRBD1 | TRBJ1-3 | TRBV5-1 | ASSLSDRDHSGNTIY
. | TRBJ1-1 | TRBV12-5 | ASRVGVGTEAF
TRBD1 | TRBJ1-2 | TRBV4-3 | ASSQDRANYGYT
. | TRBJ2-3 | TRBV7-9 | ASSQGATTDTQY
. | TRBJ2-1 | TRBV4-2 | ASSLRRARGYYNEQF
. | TRBJ2-5 | TRBV2 | ASGRSQETQY
. | TRBJ1-2 | TRBV7-9 | ASSPQGQIRLYGYT
. | TRBJ2-7 | TRBV3-1/TRBV3-2 | ASSQSPVYEQY
. | TRBJ2-2 | TRBV6-5 | ASKPSLGATGELF